This T cell receptor beta chain comes out of a study of T cells in Graves' hyperthyroidism and ophthalmopathy. Germline CDR1 and CDR2: MGHRA and YSYEKL. The CDR3 extends over 14 amino acids. V shed 1 base, J shed 6 bases, and the junction held 1 base outside the gene matches. Amplified TCR beta CDR3 regions derived from RNA transcripts. When the TCR CDR3 underwent first-round RT-PCR, the HTBI primer set was used. MiXCR, applied by TCRdb to the multiplex PCR reads, yields one record per CDR3 protein. The sample consists of around 600,000 distinct CDR3 sequences, 45% of them appearing once. Study-wide results and caveats: Using 13 V-J features, a model discriminated ophthalmopathy from stable hyperthyroidism.

This clonotype showed up just a few times. Its antigen is undetermined. The genes are TRBV4-1 and TRBJ2-7, with TRBD2 matching over 12 bases. The TCR originated in an adult man with Graves' disease, either hyperthyroidism or ophthalmopathy (not recorded which). Sample: peripheral blood or thyroid tissue (not recorded which). CDR3 sequence (DNA): TGCGCCAGCAGCCAAGGACTAGCGGGAGTCGAGCAGTACTTC. It specifies CASSQGLAGVEQYF.